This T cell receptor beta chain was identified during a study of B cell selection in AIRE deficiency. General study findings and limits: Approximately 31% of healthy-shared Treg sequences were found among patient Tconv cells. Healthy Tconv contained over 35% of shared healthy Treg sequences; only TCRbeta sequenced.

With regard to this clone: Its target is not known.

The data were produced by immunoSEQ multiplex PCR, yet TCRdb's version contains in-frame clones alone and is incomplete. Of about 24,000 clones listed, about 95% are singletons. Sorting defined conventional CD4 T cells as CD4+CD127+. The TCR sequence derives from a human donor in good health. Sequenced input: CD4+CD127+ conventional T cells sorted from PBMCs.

CDR3 loop: CASSSREPPSIGGYTF. The DNA for the CDR3 is TGTGCCAGCAGCTCGAGGGAACCACCTTCGATTGGGGGCTACACCTTC. The genes are TRBV7-2 and TRBJ1-2; unclear D gene. With 4 bases removed from V and 8 bases from J, the gap between germline ends came to 23 bases. CDR1 SGHTA and CDR2 FQGNSA come from the germline V gene. The CDR3 extends over 16 amino acids. The whole variable domain, filled in from reference TRBV7-2 and TRBJ1-2, reads GAGVSQSPSNKVTEKGKDVELRCDPISGHTALYWYRQSLGQGLEFLIYFQGNSAPDKSGLPSDRFSAERTGGSVSTLTIQRTQQEDSAVYLCASSSREPPSIGGYTFGSGTRLTVV.